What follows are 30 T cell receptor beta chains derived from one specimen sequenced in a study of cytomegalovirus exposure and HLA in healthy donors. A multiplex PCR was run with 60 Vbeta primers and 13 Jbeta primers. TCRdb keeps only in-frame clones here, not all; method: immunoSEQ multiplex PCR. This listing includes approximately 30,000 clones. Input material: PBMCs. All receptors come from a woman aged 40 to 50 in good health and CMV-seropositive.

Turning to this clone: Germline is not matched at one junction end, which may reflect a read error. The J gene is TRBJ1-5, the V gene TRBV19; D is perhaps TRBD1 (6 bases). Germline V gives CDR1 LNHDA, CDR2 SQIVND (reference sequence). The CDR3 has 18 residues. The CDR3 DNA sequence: TGTGCCAGTAGTCTGGAACAGGGCCTAGGGCACCGCAACCAGCCCCAGCATTTT. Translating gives CASSLEQGLGHRNQPQHF. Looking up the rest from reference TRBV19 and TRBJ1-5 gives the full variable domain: DGGITQSPKYLFRKEGQNVTLSCEQNLNHDAMYWYRQDPGQGLRLIYYSQIVNDFQKGDIAEGYSVSREKKESFPLTVTSAQKNPTAFYLCASSLEQGLGHRNQPQHFGDGTRLSIL.

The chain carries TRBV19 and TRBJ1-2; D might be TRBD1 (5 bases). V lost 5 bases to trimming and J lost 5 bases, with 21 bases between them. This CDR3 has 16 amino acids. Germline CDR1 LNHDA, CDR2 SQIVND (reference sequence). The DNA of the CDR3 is TGTGCCAGTAGTCAAAATACAGGACGGAGTATATATGGCTACACCTTC. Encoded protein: CASSQNTGRSIYGYTF. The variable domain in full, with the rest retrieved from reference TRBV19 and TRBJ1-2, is DGGITQSPKYLFRKEGQNVTLSCEQNLNHDAMYWYRQDPGQGLRLIYYSQIVNDFQKGDIAEGYSVSREKKESFPLTVTSAQKNPTAFYLCASSQNTGRSIYGYTFGSGTRLTVV.

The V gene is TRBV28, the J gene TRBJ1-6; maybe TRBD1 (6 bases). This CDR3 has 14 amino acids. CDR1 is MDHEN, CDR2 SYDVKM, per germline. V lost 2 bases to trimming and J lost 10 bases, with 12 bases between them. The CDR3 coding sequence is TGTGCCAGCAGTTTAGTCACAGGGAACTCACCCCTCCACTTT. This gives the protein CASSLVTGNSPLHF.

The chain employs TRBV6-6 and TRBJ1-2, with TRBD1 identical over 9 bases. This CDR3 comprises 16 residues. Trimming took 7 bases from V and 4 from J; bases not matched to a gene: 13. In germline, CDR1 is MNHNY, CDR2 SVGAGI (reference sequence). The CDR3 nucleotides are TGTGCCAGCACCGCGACAGGGGGGCCATTAGGCTATGGCTACACCTTC. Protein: CASTATGGPLGYGYTF.

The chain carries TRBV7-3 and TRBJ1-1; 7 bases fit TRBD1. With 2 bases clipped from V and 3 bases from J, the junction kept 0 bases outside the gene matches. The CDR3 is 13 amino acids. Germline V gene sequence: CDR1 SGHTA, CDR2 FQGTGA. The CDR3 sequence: CASSLQGDTEAFF. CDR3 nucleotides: TGTGCCAGCAGCTTACAGGGGGACACTGAAGCTTTCTTT. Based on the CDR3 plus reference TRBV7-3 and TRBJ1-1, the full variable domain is GAGVSQTPSNKVTEKGKYVELRCDPISGHTALYWYRQSLGQGPEFLIYFQGTGAADDSGLPNDRFFAVRPEGSVSTLKIQRTERGDSAVYLCASSLQGDTEAFFGQGTRLTVV.

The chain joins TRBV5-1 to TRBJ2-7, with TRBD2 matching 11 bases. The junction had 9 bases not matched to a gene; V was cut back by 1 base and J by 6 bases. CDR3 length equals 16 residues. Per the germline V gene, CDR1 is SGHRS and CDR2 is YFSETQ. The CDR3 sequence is CASSLTSSGGYGEQYF. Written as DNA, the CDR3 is TGCGCCAGCAGCTTGACGTCTAGCGGGGGGTATGGCGAGCAGTACTTC.

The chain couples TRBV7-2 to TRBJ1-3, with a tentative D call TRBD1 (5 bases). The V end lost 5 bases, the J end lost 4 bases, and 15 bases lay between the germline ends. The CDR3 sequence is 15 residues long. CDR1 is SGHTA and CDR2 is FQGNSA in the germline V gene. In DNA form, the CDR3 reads TGTGCCAGCAGCCCCCTCGGGCAGGGCGGAAACACCATATATTTT. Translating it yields CASSPLGQGGNTIYF.

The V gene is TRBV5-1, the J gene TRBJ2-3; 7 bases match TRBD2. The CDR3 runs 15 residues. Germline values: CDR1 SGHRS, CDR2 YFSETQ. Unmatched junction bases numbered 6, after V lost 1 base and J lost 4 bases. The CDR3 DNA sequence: TGCGCCAGCAGCTTGTGGGAGGGTTCGGCAGATACGCAGTATTTT. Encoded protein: CASSLWEGSADTQYF.

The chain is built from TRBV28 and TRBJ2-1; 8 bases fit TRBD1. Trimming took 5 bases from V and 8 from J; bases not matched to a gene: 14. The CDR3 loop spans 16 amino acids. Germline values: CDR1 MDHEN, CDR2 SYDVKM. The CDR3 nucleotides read TGTGCCAGCAGTCCTTTAGGACAGGGTCAATTCGATGAGCAGTTCTTC. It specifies CASSPLGQGQFDEQFF. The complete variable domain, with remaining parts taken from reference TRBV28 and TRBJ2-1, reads DVKVTQSSRYLVKRTGEKVFLECVQDMDHENMFWYRQDPGLGLRLIYFSYDVKMKEKGDIPEGYSVSREKKERFSLILESASTNQTSMYLCASSPLGQGQFDEQFFGPGTRLTVL.

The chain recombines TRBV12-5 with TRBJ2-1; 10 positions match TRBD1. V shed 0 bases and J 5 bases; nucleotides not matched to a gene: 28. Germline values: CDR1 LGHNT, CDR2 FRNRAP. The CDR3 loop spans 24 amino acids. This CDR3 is CASGLVHAGTGVIGGGPPDNEQFF. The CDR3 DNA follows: TGTGCTAGTGGTTTGGTCCACGCAGGGACAGGGGTCATCGGGGGAGGGCCGCCAGACAATGAGCAGTTCTTC.

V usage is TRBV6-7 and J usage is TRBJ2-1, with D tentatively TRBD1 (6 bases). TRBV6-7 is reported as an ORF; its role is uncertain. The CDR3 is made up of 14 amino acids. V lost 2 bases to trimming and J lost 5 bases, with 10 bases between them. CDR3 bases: TGTGCCAGCAGTTACGAGAGGACAGACAATGAGCAGTTCTTC. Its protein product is CASSYERTDNEQFF.

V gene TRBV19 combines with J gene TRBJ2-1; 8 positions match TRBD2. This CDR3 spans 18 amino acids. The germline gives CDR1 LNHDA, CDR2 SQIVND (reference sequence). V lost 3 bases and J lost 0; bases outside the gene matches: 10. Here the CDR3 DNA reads TGTGCCAGTAGTATTGCGGGGGGCGGATCTAGCTCCTACAATGAGCAGTTCTTC. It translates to CASSIAGGGSSSYNEQFF. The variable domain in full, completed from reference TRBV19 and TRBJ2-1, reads DGGITQSPKYLFRKEGQNVTLSCEQNLNHDAMYWYRQDPGQGLRLIYYSQIVNDFQKGDIAEGYSVSREKKESFPLTVTSAQKNPTAFYLCASSIAGGGSSSYNEQFFGPGTRLTVL.

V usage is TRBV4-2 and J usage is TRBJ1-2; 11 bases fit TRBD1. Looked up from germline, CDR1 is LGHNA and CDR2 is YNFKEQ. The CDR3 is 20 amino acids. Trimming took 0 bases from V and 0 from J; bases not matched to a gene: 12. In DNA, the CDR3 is TGTGCCAGCAGCCAAGATCCCCCCCGCGGGACAGGGGGACCTAACTATGGCTACACCTTC. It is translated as CASSQDPPRGTGGPNYGYTF.

The CDR3 is CAWRDGTVNHSPLHF. The CDR3 nucleotides read TGTGCCTGGAGGGACGGGACAGTCAATCATTCACCCCTCCACTTT. The chain recombines TRBV30 with TRBJ1-6; 7 bases fit TRBD1. V was pared by 3 bases and J by 8 bases, with 10 bases of the junction left unmatched. Germline V gene data show CDR1 as GTSNPN and CDR2 as SVGIG (reference sequence). This CDR3 region has 15 residues. The whole variable domain, filled in from reference TRBV30 and TRBJ1-6, reads SQTIHQWPATLVQPVGSPLSLECTVEGTSNPNLYWYRQAAGRGLQLLFYSVGIGQISSEVPQNLSASRPQDRQFILSSKKLLLSDSGFYLCAWRDGTVNHSPLHFGNGTRLTVT.

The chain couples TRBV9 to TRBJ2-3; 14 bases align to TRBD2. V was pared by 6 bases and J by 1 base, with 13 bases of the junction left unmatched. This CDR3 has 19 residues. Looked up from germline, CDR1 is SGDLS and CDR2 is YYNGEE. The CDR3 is CASNDPGLAGERGTDTQYF. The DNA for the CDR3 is TGTGCCAGCAACGATCCGGGACTAGCGGGGGAGAGAGGCACAGATACGCAGTATTTT.

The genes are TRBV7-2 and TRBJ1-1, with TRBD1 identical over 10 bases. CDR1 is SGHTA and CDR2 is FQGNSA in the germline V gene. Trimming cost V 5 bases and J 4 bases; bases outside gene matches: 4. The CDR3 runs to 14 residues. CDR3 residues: CASSRTGGGTEAFF. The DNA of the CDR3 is TGTGCCAGCAGCCGGACAGGGGGGGGCACTGAAGCTTTCTTT.

CDR3 loop: CSADDSLGYGYTF. Here the CDR3 DNA reads TGCAGCGCCGATGACAGTTTGGGGTATGGCTACACCTTC. This chain uses TRBV29-1 with TRBJ1-2, with D possibly TRBD1 on 5 matching bases. The CDR3 is 13 amino acids. Germline values: CDR1 SQVTM, CDR2 ANQGSEA. V lost 7 bases, J lost 5 bases, and 17 bases lay in between.

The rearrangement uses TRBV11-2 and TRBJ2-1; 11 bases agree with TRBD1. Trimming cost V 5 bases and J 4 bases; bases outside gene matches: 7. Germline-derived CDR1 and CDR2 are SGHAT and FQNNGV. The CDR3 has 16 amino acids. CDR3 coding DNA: TGTGCCAGCAGCCCCGGGACAGGGGGACGGTACAATGAGCAGTTCTTC. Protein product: CASSPGTGGRYNEQFF. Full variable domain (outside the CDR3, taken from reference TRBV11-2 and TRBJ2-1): EAGVAQSPRYKIIEKRQSVAFWCNPISGHATLYWYQQILGQGPKLLIQFQNNGVVDDSQLPKDRFSAERLKGVDSTLKIQPAKLEDSAVYLCASSPGTGGRYNEQFFGPGTRLTVL.

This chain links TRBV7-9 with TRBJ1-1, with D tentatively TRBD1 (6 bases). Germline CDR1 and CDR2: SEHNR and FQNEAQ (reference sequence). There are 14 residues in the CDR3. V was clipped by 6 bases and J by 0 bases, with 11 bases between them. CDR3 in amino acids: CASSRGALNTEAFF. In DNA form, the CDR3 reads TGTGCCAGCAGTCGGGGGGCTTTGAACACTGAAGCTTTCTTT.

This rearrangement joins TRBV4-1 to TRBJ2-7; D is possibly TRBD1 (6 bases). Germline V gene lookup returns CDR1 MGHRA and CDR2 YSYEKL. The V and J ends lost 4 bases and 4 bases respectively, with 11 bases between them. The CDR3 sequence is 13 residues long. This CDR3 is CASSPNQGYEQYF. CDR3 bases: TGCGCCAGCAGCCCCAACCAGGGGTACGAGCAGTACTTC.

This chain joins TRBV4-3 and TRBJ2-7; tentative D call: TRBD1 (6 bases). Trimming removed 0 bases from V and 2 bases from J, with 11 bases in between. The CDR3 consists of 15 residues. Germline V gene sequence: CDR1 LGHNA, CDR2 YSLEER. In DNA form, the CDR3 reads TGCGCCAGCAGCCAAGATTGGCCAGGGGCCTACGAGCAGTACTTC. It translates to CASSQDWPGAYEQYF.

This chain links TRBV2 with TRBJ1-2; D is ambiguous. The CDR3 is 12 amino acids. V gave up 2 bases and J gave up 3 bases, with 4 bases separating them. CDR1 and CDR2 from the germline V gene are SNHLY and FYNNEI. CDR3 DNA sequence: TGTGCCAGCAGTGAACGGGACTATGGCTACACCTTC. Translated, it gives CASSERDYGYTF.

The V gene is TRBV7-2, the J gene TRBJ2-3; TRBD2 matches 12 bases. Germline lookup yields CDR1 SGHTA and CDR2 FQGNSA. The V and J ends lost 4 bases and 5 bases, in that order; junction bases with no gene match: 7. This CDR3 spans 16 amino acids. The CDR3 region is CASSSRLAGEVDTQYF. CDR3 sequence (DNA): TGTGCCAGCAGCTCCCGACTAGCGGGGGAGGTAGATACGCAGTATTTT.

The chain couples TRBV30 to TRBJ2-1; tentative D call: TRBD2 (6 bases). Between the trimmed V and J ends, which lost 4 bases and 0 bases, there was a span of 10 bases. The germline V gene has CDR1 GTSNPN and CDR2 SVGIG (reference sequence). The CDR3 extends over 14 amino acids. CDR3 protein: CAWMVGSSYNEQFF. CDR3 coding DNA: TGTGCCTGGATGGTCGGGAGCTCCTACAATGAGCAGTTCTTC.

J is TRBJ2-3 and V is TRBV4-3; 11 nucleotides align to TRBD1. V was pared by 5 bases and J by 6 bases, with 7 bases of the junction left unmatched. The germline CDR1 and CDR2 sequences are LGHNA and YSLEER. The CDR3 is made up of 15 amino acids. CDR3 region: CASSSGQGAMDTQYF. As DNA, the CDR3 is TGCGCCAGCAGCTCAGGACAGGGGGCTATGGATACGCAGTATTTT.

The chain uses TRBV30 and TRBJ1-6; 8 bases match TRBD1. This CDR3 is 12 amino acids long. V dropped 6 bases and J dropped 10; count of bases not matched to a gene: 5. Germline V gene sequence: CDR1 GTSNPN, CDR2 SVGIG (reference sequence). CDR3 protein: CACQTGVSPLHF. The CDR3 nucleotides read TGTGCCTGCCAGACAGGGGTCTCACCCCTCCACTTT. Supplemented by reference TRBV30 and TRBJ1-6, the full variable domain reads SQTIHQWPATLVQPVGSPLSLECTVEGTSNPNLYWYRQAAGRGLQLLFYSVGIGQISSEVPQNLSASRPQDRQFILSSKKLLLSDSGFYLCACQTGVSPLHFGNGTRLTVT.

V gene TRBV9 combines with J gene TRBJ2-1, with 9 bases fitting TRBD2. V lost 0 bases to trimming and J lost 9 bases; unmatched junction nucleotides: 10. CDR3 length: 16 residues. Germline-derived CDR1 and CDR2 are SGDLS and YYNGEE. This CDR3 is CASSVDLSGLAGEQFF. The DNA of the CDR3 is TGTGCCAGCAGCGTAGACCTTTCGGGACTAGCAGGTGAGCAGTTCTTC.

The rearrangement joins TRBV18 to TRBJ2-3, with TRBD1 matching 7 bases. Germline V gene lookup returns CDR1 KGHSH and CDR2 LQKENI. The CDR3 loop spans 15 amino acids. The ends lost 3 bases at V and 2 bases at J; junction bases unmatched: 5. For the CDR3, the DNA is TGTGCCAGCTCACCGGGACAGAAAAACACAGATACGCAGTATTTT. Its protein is CASSPGQKNTDTQYF.

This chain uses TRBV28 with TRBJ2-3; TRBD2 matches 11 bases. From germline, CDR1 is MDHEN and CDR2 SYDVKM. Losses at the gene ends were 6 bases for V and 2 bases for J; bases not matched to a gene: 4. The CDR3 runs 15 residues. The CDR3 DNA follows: TGTGCCAGCAGCGTGACTAGCGGGATCACAGATACGCAGTATTTT. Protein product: CASSVTSGITDTQYF.

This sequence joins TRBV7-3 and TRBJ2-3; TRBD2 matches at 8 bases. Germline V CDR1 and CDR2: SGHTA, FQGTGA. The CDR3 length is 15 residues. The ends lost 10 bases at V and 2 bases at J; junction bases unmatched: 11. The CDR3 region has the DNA TGTGCCACCTCCCGGGAGGGTAGTCTCACAGATACGCAGTATTTT. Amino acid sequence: CATSREGSLTDTQYF. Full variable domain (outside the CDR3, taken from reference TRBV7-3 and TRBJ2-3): GAGVSQTPSNKVTEKGKYVELRCDPISGHTALYWYRQSLGQGPEFLIYFQGTGAADDSGLPNDRFFAVRPEGSVSTLKIQRTERGDSAVYLCATSREGSLTDTQYFGPGTRLTVL.